What follows is one T cell receptor beta chain and its context. The data originate from a study of blood T cells in healthy people across ages. Trimming took off 1 base at V and 5 bases at J, with 20 bases between the two ends. Germline V gene sequence: CDR1 MNHEY, CDR2 SMNVEV (reference sequence). The CDR3 covers 18 residues. Then a second PCR, running about 6 to 12 cycles, was carried out with a sample-barcoded 5' primer and a J-beta primer mix. Sequencing of every sample gave 2.5 million or more CDR3-containing paired-end reads. MiXCR, applied by TCRdb to the 5' RACE reads, yields one record per CDR3 protein. There are 600,000 or so distinct CDR3 sequences in the sample; 25% to 35% occur only once, and approximately 14% lies in the top ten. Investigators took about 9.2 milliliters of peripheral blood from every donor. Each sample used at least 6.5 million PBMCs.

The sequencing sample was made of blood. The chain combines TRBV27 with TRBJ1-4; D is uncertain. This clonotype originated in a woman of 80 years or more in good health. The CDR3 DNA follows: TGTGCCAGCAGTTTATATCCCGGGCGCTCTATTTCGAATGAAAAACTGTTTTTT. Its translation: CASSLYPGRSISNEKLFF. The complete variable domain, with remaining parts taken from reference TRBV27 and TRBJ1-4, reads EAQVTQNPRYLITVTGKKLTVTCSQNMNHEYMSWYRQDPGLGLRQIYYSMNVEVTDKGDVPEGYKVSRKEKRNFPLILESPSPNQTSLYFCASSLYPGRSISNEKLFFGSGTQLSVL.